What follows describes a single TCR beta chain. Its target is not known. Sequenced by immunoSEQ multiplex PCR; TCRdb stores in-frame clones only, minus some. Here the sample spans 20,000 to 25,000 clones, about 86% being singletons. The sample originates from a study of somatic mutations in cytotoxic T cells in rheumatoid arthritis. At the level of the study: Flow cytometry sorted some V beta antibody-stained T-cell populations to nearly 100% purity, V beta1+ cells among them being sequenced for TCRB. Whole-study results and caveats: A finding that went unadjusted for multiple comparisons was the slight underrepresentation of TRBV07 in rheumatoid arthritis patients.

V was cut by 0 bases and J by 2 bases, with 6 bases left in between. The CDR3 spans 14 residues. The germline V gene has CDR1 LGHNA and CDR2 YSLEER. Magnetic beads with positive selection isolated CD4+ and CD8+ fractions, whose purity was verified by flow cytometry. The clonotype originates from a woman in her forties or fifties in good health. Sequenced: CD8+ T cells sorted from blood. The genes are TRBV4-3 and TRBJ2-3; D unresolved. Here the CDR3 DNA reads TGCGCCAGCAGCCAAGATTACCCCACAGATACGCAGTATTTT. This encodes CASSQDYPTDTQYF.